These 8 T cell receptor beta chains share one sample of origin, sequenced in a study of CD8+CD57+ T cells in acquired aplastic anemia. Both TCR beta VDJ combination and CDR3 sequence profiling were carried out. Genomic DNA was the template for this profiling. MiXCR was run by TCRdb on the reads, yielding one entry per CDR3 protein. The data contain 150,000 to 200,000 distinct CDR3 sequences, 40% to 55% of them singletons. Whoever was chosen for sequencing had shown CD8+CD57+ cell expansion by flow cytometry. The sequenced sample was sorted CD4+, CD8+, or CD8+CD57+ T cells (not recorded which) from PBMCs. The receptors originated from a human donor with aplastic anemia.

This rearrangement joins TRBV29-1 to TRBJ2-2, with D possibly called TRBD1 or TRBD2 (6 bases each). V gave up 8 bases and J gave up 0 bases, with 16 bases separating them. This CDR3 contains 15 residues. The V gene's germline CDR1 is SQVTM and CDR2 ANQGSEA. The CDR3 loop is CSFGRGLANTGELFF. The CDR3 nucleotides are TGCAGCTTCGGTCGGGGGCTCGCGAACACCGGGGAGCTGTTTTTT.

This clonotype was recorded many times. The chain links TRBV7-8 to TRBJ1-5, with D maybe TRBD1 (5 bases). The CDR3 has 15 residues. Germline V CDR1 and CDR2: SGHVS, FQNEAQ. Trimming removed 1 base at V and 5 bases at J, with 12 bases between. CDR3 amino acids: CASSLGQGSDQPQHF. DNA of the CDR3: TGTGCCAGCAGCTTAGGGCAGGGTAGTGATCAGCCCCAGCATTTT.

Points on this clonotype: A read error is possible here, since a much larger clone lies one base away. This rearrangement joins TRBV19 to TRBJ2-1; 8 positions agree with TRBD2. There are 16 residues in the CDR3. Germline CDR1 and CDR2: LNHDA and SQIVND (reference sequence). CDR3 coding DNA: TGTGCCAGTAGTATTATAGGGCTAGCGGGTTTAAATGAGCAGCTCTTC. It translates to CASSIIGLAGLNEQLF.

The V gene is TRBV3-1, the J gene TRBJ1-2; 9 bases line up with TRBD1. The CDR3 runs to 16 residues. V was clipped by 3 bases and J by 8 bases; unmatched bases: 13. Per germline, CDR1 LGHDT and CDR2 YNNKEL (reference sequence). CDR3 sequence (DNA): TGTGCCAGCAGCCAGGGCTTCGGACAGGGGCCAGGAGGCTACACCTTC. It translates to CASSQGFGQGPGGYTF.

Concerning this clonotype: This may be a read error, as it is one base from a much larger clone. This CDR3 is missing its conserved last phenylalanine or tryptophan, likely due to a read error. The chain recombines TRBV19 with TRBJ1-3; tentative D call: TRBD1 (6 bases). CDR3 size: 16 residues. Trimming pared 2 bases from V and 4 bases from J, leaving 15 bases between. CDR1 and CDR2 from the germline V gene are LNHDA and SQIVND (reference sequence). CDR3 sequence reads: CASSIPSGARGNTIYL. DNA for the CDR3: TGTGCCAGTAGTATACCCTCGGGGGCGCGAGGAAACACCATATATCTT.

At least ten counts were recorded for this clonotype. The CDR3 DNA follows: TGCAGTGCTAGAGGCGGGGGGGCCCAAGAGACCCAGTACTTC. This encodes CSARGGGAQETQYF. The chain employs TRBV20-1 and TRBJ2-5; 9 positions match TRBD2. Looked up from germline, CDR1 is DFQATT and CDR2 is SNEGSKA (reference sequence). The CDR3 is made up of 14 amino acids. V trimming: 1 base; J trimming: 1 base; junction bases outside the gene matches: 1.

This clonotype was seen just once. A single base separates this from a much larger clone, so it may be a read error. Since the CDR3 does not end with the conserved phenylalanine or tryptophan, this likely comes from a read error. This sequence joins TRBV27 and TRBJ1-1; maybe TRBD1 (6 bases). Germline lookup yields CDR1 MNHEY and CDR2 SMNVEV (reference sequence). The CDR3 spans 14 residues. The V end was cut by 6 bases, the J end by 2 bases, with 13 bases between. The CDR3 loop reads CASRTQGPNTEAFS. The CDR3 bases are TGTGCCAGCAGGACACAGGGCCCAAACACTGAAGCTTTCTCT.

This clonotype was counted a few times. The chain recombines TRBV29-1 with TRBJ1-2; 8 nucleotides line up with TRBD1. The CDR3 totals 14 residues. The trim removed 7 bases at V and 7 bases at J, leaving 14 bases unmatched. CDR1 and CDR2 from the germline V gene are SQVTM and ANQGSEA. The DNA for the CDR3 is TGCAGCGGGCGAGAACCTACAGGGGGACGTGGCTACACCTTC. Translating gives CSGREPTGGRGYTF.